This entry lists 26 T cell receptor beta chains sequenced from one sample in a study of blood T cell repertoires in COVID-19. Libraries were prepared by immunoSEQ multiplex PCR; TCRdb keeps only in-frame clonotypes and omits some of them. Among about 160,000 clones listed, 85% were seen once. The sample taken for sequencing was peripheral blood. All receptors derive from a man between 40 and 49 years old with acute or convalescent COVID-19.

The rearrangement links TRBV10-3 to TRBJ2-2; possibly TRBD1 for D (5 bases). The V and J ends lost 6 bases and 1 base respectively, with 9 bases between them. This CDR3 comprises 14 residues. The V gene's germline CDR1 is ENHRY and CDR2 SYGVKD. The CDR3 nucleotides are TGTGCCATCAGGTTAGGGGAGAACACCGGGGAGCTGTTTTTT. Translating gives CAIRLGENTGELFF.

This chain links TRBV30 with TRBJ1-1; 7 bases map to TRBD1. Germline V gene lookup returns CDR1 GTSNPN and CDR2 SVGIG (reference sequence). This CDR3 region has 13 residues. With V trimmed by 5 bases and J by 3 bases, 6 bases remained unmatched. CDR3 loop: CAWDRVAYTEAFF. For the CDR3, the DNA is TGTGCCTGGGACAGGGTAGCGTACACTGAAGCTTTCTTT.

The chain is built from TRBV27 and TRBJ1-2, with TRBD1 matching over 8 bases. This CDR3 region has 15 residues. The J segment lost 4 bases and the V segment lost 3 bases, leaving 7 bases of the junction unmatched. Germline assignment: CDR1 MNHEY and CDR2 SMNVEV (reference sequence). This chain's CDR3 is CASSFLPTGGYGYTF. The DNA for the CDR3 is TGTGCCAGCAGTTTTCTTCCAACAGGGGGCTATGGCTACACCTTC.

This clone was recorded once. This chain uses TRBV6-5 with TRBJ2-2; 11 nucleotides match TRBD1. V dropped 2 bases and J dropped 3; count of bases not matched to a gene: 2. CDR3 length: 16 residues. Germline V gene sequence: CDR1 MNHEY, CDR2 SVGAGI. CDR3 nucleotide sequence: TGTGCCAGCAGTTACCGGACAGGGGGCGACACCGGGGAGCTGTTTTTT. Translating gives CASSYRTGGDTGELFF.

The V call is TRBV29-1, the J call TRBJ1-6; D remains ambiguous. The CDR3 is 15 residues long. Germline loops: CDR1 SQVTM, CDR2 ANQGSEA. The V end was cut by 6 bases, the J end by 0 bases, with 12 bases between. The CDR3 nucleotides are TGCAGCGTCGCCCTTTCGAGCTCCTATAATTCACCCCTCCACTTT. It translates to CSVALSSSYNSPLHF.

This clone was observed once. V is TRBV2 and J is TRBJ2-1; possibly TRBD1 for D (6 bases). This CDR3 spans 20 amino acids. V gave up 0 bases and J gave up 0 bases, with 21 bases separating them. The germline CDR1 and CDR2 sequences are SNHLY and FYNNEI. CDR3 bases: TGTGCCAGCAGTGAAGCGGAGACAGGTCTCCTTCAGAGCTCCTACAATGAGCAGTTCTTC. The encoded protein is CASSEAETGLLQSSYNEQFF.

The J gene is TRBJ1-1, the V gene TRBV6-4; D gene ambiguous. Germline loops: CDR1 MRHNA, CDR2 SNTAGT. CDR3 length equals 14 residues. The V end lost 4 bases, the J end lost 1 base, and 10 bases lay between the germline ends. The CDR3 coding sequence is TGTGCCAGCAGTGGAAACCCGGGGAACACTGAAGCTTTCTTT. It yields the protein CASSGNPGNTEAFF.

The chain links TRBV11-1 to TRBJ2-7; 8 bases align to TRBD1. There are 14 residues in the CDR3. Germline values: CDR1 SGHAT, CDR2 FQDESV (reference sequence). Trimming took 5 bases from V and 4 from J; bases not matched to a gene: 7. The CDR3 loop reads CASSPRTGPYEQYF. The CDR3 DNA is TGTGCCAGCAGCCCCCGGACAGGGCCATACGAGCAGTACTTC. The full variable domain, completed using reference TRBV11-1 and TRBJ2-7, is EAEVAQSPRYKITEKSQAVAFWCDPISGHATLYWYRQILGQGPELLVQFQDESVVDDSQLPKDRFSAERLKGVDSTLKIQPAELGDSAMYLCASSPRTGPYEQYFGPGTRLTVT.

V usage is TRBV7-9 and J usage is TRBJ1-2; D call uncertain. This CDR3 has 15 amino acids. V was pared by 2 bases and J by 0 bases, with 10 bases between. The V gene's germline CDR1 is SEHNR and CDR2 FQNEAQ (reference sequence). The CDR3 spells CASSLLQTPNYGYTF. The CDR3 region has the DNA TGTGCCAGCAGCTTATTACAAACCCCTAACTATGGCTACACCTTC.

The V and J genes are TRBV3-1 (or the pseudogene TRBV3-2) and TRBJ2-3; perhaps TRBD2 as D (5 bases). The CDR3 length is 15 residues. Germline-derived CDR1 and CDR2 are LGHDT and YNNKEL (reference sequence). V was pared by 9 bases and J by 4 bases, with 20 bases between. CDR3 sequence: CASRSGLASADTQYF. The CDR3 DNA reads as TGTGCCAGTCGGTCGGGTTTAGCGAGTGCAGATACGCAGTATTTT.

The rearrangement uses TRBV27 and TRBJ1-5, with 10 bases fitting TRBD1. This CDR3 comprises 17 residues. The V gene end was trimmed by 6 bases and the J gene end by 0 bases; junction bases not matched to a gene: 8. CDR1 is MNHEY and CDR2 is SMNVEV in the germline V gene (reference sequence). The CDR3 DNA sequence: TGTGCCAGCAGGGACAGGGGGGATCCTTATAGCAATCAGCCCCAGCATTTT. Protein sequence: CASRDRGDPYSNQPQHF.

As concerns this clone: Distinct nucleotide sequences in the sample also encode this CDR3. This chain's CDR3 is CASSPPRGWSVSGANVLTF. The CDR3 DNA sequence: TGTGCCAGTAGTCCCCCTAGGGGCTGGTCCGTTTCTGGGGCCAACGTCCTGACTTTC. This sequence joins TRBV19 and TRBJ2-6, with a weak D call TRBD1 (5 bases). The CDR3 has 19 amino acids. Trimming stripped 5 bases from V and 1 base from J, with 21 bases between. Germline V gene lookup returns CDR1 LNHDA and CDR2 SQIVND (reference sequence).

This sequence joins TRBV28 and TRBJ1-6; 10 bases fit TRBD1. The CDR3 runs 16 residues. CDR1 and CDR2 from the germline V gene are MDHEN and SYDVKM. Germline trimming cut 6 bases from V and 11 bases from J; bases unmatched to any gene: 13. CDR3 DNA: TGTGCCAGCAGACTCCTGTCCGGGACAGGGGATGCACCCCTCCACTTT. Translating gives CASRLLSGTGDAPLHF.

The gene calls are TRBV7-9 and TRBJ2-7; D ambiguous. Germline-derived CDR1 and CDR2 are SEHNR and FQNEAQ (reference sequence). The CDR3 covers 14 residues. Trimming removed 2 bases at V and 2 bases at J, with 10 bases between. CDR3 region: CASSLYPVPYEQYF. For the CDR3, the DNA is TGTGCCAGCAGCTTATATCCAGTTCCCTACGAGCAGTACTTC. Complete variable domain (other parts from reference TRBV7-9 and TRBJ2-7): DTGVSQNPRHKITKRGQNVTFRCDPISEHNRLYWYRQTLGQGPEFLTYFQNEAQLEKSRLLSDRFSAERPKGSFSTLEIQRTEQGDSAMYLCASSLYPVPYEQYFGPGTRLTVT.

This chain links TRBV3-1 (or the pseudogene TRBV3-2) with TRBJ2-5, with D possibly matching TRBD2 (7 bases). The CDR3 has 16 amino acids. Looked up from germline, CDR1 is LGHDT and CDR2 is YNNKEL (reference sequence). The V end was cut by 3 bases, the J end by 4 bases, with 18 bases between. CDR3: CASSHLGGLLGETQYF. DNA of the CDR3: TGTGCCAGCAGCCATCTCGGGGGGCTCTTGGGAGAGACCCAGTACTTC.

The chain employs TRBV25-1 and TRBJ1-1; D is uncertain. This CDR3 has 13 amino acids. The V end lost 3 bases, the J end lost 2 bases, and 7 bases lay between the germline ends. Germline-derived CDR1 and CDR2 are MGHDK and SYGVNS. The CDR3 region has the DNA TGTGCCAGCAGTGAGCCGGGAAACACTGAAGCTTTCTTT. This sequence encodes CASSEPGNTEAFF.

J is TRBJ1-1 and V is TRBV6-5; the match to TRBD1 covers 8 bases. The V and J ends lost 7 bases and 4 bases, in that order; junction bases with no gene match: 8. Germline V lookup: CDR1 MNHEY, CDR2 SVGAGI. The CDR3 loop spans 14 amino acids. CDR3: CASITGGDATEAFF. CDR3 sequence (DNA): TGTGCCAGCATTACAGGGGGGGATGCCACTGAAGCTTTCTTT.

There are many counts of this clone. The chain is built from TRBV14 and TRBJ1-4; 9 bases fit TRBD1. The germline V gene has CDR1 SGHDN and CDR2 FVKESK. V lost 5 bases to trimming and J lost 10 bases; unmatched junction nucleotides: 5. The CDR3 spans 13 residues. DNA for the CDR3: TGTGCCAGCAGCAGGGACAGGGCCGGAAAACTGTTTTTT. It specifies CASSRDRAGKLFF.

This clone has a single count. The V call is TRBV28, the J call TRBJ2-5; 10 bases map to TRBD2. With V trimmed by 4 bases and J by 8 bases, 13 bases remained unmatched. Per germline, CDR1 MDHEN and CDR2 SYDVKM. CDR3 length: 16 residues. CDR3 DNA: TGTGCCAGCAGTTCCCCCGGAGCGGGGGGGCCTGATACCCAGTACTTC. Protein: CASSSPGAGGPDTQYF.

This sequence joins TRBV18 and TRBJ2-2; the match to TRBD1 covers 7 bases. This CDR3 has 16 amino acids. V lost 3 bases to trimming and J lost 6 bases; unmatched junction nucleotides: 10. Looked up from germline, CDR1 is KGHSH and CDR2 is LQKENI. The CDR3 spells CASSPLGQVNSGELFF. The CDR3 DNA follows: TGTGCCAGCTCACCTCTAGGACAGGTTAACTCCGGGGAGCTGTTTTTT.

This clone was counted a single time. The rearrangement links TRBV9 to TRBJ2-3; TRBD2 agrees at 7 bases. The ends lost 0 bases at V and 1 base at J; junction bases unmatched: 2. The CDR3 runs 15 residues. The germline V gene has CDR1 SGDLS and CDR2 YYNGEE. The CDR3 loop reads CASSVVAGGTDTQYF. CDR3 nucleotides: TGTGCCAGCAGCGTAGTTGCGGGGGGCACAGATACGCAGTATTTT. Together with reference TRBV9 and TRBJ2-3, the CDR3 gives the full variable domain: DSGVTQTPKHLITATGQRVTLRCSPRSGDLSVYWYQQSLDQGLQFLIQYYNGEERAKGNILERFSAQQFPDLHSELNLSSLELGDSALYFCASSVVAGGTDTQYFGPGTRLTVL.

The V call is TRBV5-4, the J call TRBJ2-2, with 9 nucleotides matching TRBD2. The CDR3 is 17 amino acids. With V trimmed by 2 bases and J by 2 bases, 7 bases remained unmatched. Germline lookup yields CDR1 SGHNT and CDR2 YYREEE (reference sequence). The CDR3 is CASSLGSGGPNTGELFF. CDR3 nucleotide sequence: TGTGCCAGCAGCTTAGGTAGCGGGGGACCCAACACCGGGGAGCTGTTTTTT. The full variable domain, its missing parts supplied by reference TRBV5-4 and TRBJ2-2, is ETGVTQSPTHLIKTRGQQVTLRCSSQSGHNTVSWYQQALGQGPQFIFQYYREEENGRGNFPPRFSGLQFPNYSSELNVNALELDDSALYLCASSLGSGGPNTGELFFGEGSRLTVL.

This clone appeared once. The genes are TRBV29-1 and TRBJ1-2; 7 nucleotides match TRBD1. The CDR3 extends over 13 amino acids. The germline gives CDR1 SQVTM, CDR2 ANQGSEA. V was pared by 3 bases and J by 4 bases, with 5 bases of the junction left unmatched. This CDR3 is CSVDAGQSYGYTF. Written as DNA, the CDR3 is TGCAGCGTTGACGCGGGACAGTCCTATGGCTACACCTTC.

J is TRBJ2-7 and V is TRBV28, with 7 nucleotides matching TRBD1. In germline, CDR1 is MDHEN, CDR2 SYDVKM. V lost 1 base to trimming and J lost 4 bases; unmatched junction nucleotides: 4. There are 14 residues in the CDR3. As DNA, the CDR3 is TGTGCCAGCAGTTTATCGAGGGGGCTATACGAGCAGTACTTC. Translated, it gives CASSLSRGLYEQYF.

The V gene is TRBV14, the J gene TRBJ2-7; perhaps TRBD1 as D (7 bases). The CDR3 runs to 17 residues. Trimming removed 1 base from V and 5 bases from J, with 21 bases in between. The germline V gene encodes CDR1 SGHDN and CDR2 FVKESK. The CDR3 loop reads CASSQGGVTGEDHEQYF. DNA for the CDR3: TGTGCCAGCAGCCAAGGCGGAGTTACAGGGGAGGACCACGAGCAGTACTTC.

This chain's CDR3 is CASSFGTGLYGYTF. The CDR3 coding sequence is TGTGCCAGCAGCTTCGGGACAGGACTATATGGCTACACCTTC. The rearrangement uses TRBV5-8 and TRBJ1-2; 8 bases map to TRBD1. In germline, CDR1 is SGHTS, CDR2 YDEGEE. This CDR3 is 14 amino acids long. Trimming cost V 2 bases and J 5 bases; bases outside gene matches: 5.